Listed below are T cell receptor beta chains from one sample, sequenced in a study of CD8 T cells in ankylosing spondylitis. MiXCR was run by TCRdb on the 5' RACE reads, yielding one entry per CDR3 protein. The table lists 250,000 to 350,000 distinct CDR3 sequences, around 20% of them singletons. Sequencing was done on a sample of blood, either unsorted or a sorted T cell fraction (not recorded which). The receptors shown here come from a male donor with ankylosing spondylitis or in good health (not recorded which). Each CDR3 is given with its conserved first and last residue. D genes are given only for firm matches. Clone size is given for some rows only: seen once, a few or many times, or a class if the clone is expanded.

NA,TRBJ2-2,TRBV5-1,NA,CASSLEFGSPGELFF,TGCGCCAGCAGCTTGGAATTCGGGAGCCCCGGGGAGCTGTTTTTT
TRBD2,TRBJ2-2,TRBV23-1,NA,CASSLRWRERRLFF,TGCGCCAGCAGTCTTCGATGGCGGGAGAGGCGGCTGTTTTTT
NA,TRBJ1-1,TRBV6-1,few,CASRPQGATEAFF,TGTGCCAGCAGGCCACAGGGTGCCACTGAAGCTTTCTTT
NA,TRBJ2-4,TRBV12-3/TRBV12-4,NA,CASSLELLNIQYF,TGTGCCAGCAGTTTAGAACTTCTAAACATTCAGTACTTC
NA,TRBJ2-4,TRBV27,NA,CASSLFGQGIQYF,TGTGCCAGCAGTTTATTCGGCCAGGGCATTCAGTACTTC
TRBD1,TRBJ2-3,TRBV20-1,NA,CSAGTGQGADTQYF,TGCAGTGCTGGAACGGGACAGGGGGCTGATACGCAGTATTTT
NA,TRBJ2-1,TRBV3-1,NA,CASSRTEGRNEQFF,TGTGCCAGCAGCCGAACAGAGGGGAGGAATGAGCAGTTCTTC
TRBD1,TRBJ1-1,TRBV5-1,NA,CASSPQGAGEAFF,TGCGCCAGCAGCCCTCAGGGGGCCGGTGAAGCTTTCTTT
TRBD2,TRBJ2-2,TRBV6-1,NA,CASSITSGYGGELFF,TGTGCCAGCAGTATTACTAGCGGTTATGGCGGGGAGCTGTTTTTT
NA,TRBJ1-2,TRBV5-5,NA,CASSLSLGNYGYTF,TGTGCCAGCAGCTTGAGTCTGGGGAACTATGGCTACACCTTC